The clone carrying this T cell receptor beta chain appeared a single time. What it binds is unknown. This record belongs to a study of cytomegalovirus exposure and HLA in healthy donors. V was pared by 4 bases and J by 0 bases, with 10 bases of the junction left unmatched. Germline CDR1 and CDR2: SGHNT and YYREEE (reference sequence). This CDR3 is built from 19 residues. Overall study findings and caveats: Per published reports, the classifier diagnosed cytomegalovirus status with high specificity and sensitivity. In vitro confirmation showed a few CMV-associated chains to be CMV antigen specific. Some V segments, including TRBV6-2 and TRBV6-3, were excluded as indistinguishable.

PCR involved 60 Vbeta and 13 Jbeta primers. Clones were sequenced by immunoSEQ multiplex PCR, and TCRdb holds only the in-frame ones, with some missing. The sample comprises some 200,000 clones, 65% to 85% of which are singletons, and about 0.094% rests with the top ten. Sequenced input: PBMCs. The clonotype originates from a boy younger than 10 in good health and CMV-seronegative. The V call is TRBV5-4, the J call TRBJ2-3; TRBD2 matches at 14 bases. CDR3 amino acids: CASSRYGLAGGPSTDTQYF. The CDR3 coding sequence is TGTGCCAGCAGCCGATACGGACTAGCGGGGGGCCCTAGCACAGATACGCAGTATTTT.